This is a list of T cell receptor beta chains from one sample in a study of molecular identifiers for immune sequencing clone quantification. TCRdb itself ran the PCR reads through MiXCR, one entry per CDR3 protein. The profile shows about 640,000 distinct CDR3 sequences, about 20% of them singletons. Sequenced: naive CD8+ T cells from blood, with Jurkat cell RNA spiked in. Source of these receptors: a human donor in good health. Some libraries in this study had Jurkat cell RNA spiked in. Each CDR3 is given with its conserved first and last residue. D genes are given only for firm matches. A clone size is listed for some rows: how often the clone was seen (once, few, many), or a class if it is expanded.

clone_size d_call j_call v_call cdr3_nt cdr3_aa
few NA TRBJ1-6 TRBV19 TGTGCCAGTAGTATCGGCGGCCGCAGTAATTCACCCCTCCACTTT CASSIGGRSNSPLHF
few TRBD2 TRBJ2-7 TRBV9 TGTGCCAGCAGCCCGAGGACTAGCGCGACCTACGAGCAGTACTTC CASSPRTSATYEQYF
NA TRBD2 TRBJ2-1 TRBV7-8 TGTGCCAGCAGTCCGACGGGGGGGCGTTACAATGAGCAGTTCTTC CASSPTGGRYNEQFF
many NA TRBJ2-7 TRBV4-3 TGCGCCAGCAGCCAAGATCAGGGAAGCTCCTACGAGCAGTACTTC CASSQDQGSSYEQYF
many NA TRBJ2-7 TRBV10-3 TGTGCCATTAATCCAGGGTTGCCCTACGAGCAGTACTTC CAINPGLPYEQYF
many TRBD1 TRBJ2-7 TRBV10-3 TGTGCCATCAATAGGACAGGGGGCAACTTGGAGTACTTC CAINRTGGNLEYF
few NA TRBJ2-3 TRBV11-3 TGTGCCAGCAGCTTAAGGTCAGCCTCTAGCACAGATACGCAGTATTTT CASSLRSASSTDTQYF
NA NA TRBJ2-1 TRBV19 TGTGCCAGTAGTCCCCTGGACGGAGACAATGGGCAGTTCTTC CASSPLDGDNGQFF
few TRBD1 TRBJ2-3 TRBV7-9 TGTGCCAGCAGCGCAACCCCCGACAGGGGAGATACGCAGTATTTT CASSATPDRGDTQYF
NA NA TRBJ2-4 TRBV4-3 TGCGCCAGCAGCCCGGATCGAACTAAGGGAGGAAACATTCAGTACTTC CASSPDRTKGGNIQYF
NA TRBD1 TRBJ2-7 TRBV6-5 TGTGCCAGCAGACAGGGACAGGCGAGCTCCTACGAGCAGTACTTC CASRQGQASSYEQYF
NA NA TRBJ1-2 TRBV9 TGTGCCAGCAGCCCCTCAGGGGCCGAACTTAACTATGGCTGCACCTTC CASSPSGAELNYGCTF
many NA TRBJ2-7 TRBV9 TGTGCCAGCAGCGTAACAGGGAGTGCCTACGAGCAGTACTTC CASSVTGSAYEQYF
few NA TRBJ1-1 TRBV13 TGTGCCAGCAGCTCCCCCGGGGGGCAGAACACTGAAGCTTTCTTT CASSSPGGQNTEAFF
few NA TRBJ1-5 TRBV27 TGTGCCAGCAGTTTTTCTGGAGGGAATCAGCCCCAGCATTTT CASSFSGGNQPQHF
many NA TRBJ1-1 TRBV6-2/TRBV6-3 TGTGCCAGCAGTTACGCCAGGGTGGGTACTGAAGCTTTCTTT CASSYARVGTEAFF
many NA TRBJ2-2 TRBV30 TGTGCCTGGAGTGAGGGAGCCGGGGAGCTGTTTTTT CAWSEGAGELFF
many NA TRBJ1-2 TRBV9 TGTGCCAGCAGCGTAGCTGGCGGGATTTATGGCTACACCTTC CASSVAGGIYGYTF
NA NA TRBJ1-5 TRBV19 TGTGCCAGTAGTACAAAGACAGGCTTCAATCAGCCCCAGCGTTTT CASSTKTGFNQPQRF
once NA TRBJ2-2 TRBV7-3 TGTGCCAGCGGCTTGGGCACCGGGGAGCTGTTTTTT CASGLGTGELFF
many NA TRBJ1-5 TRBV6-2/TRBV6-3 TGTGCCAGCAGCTTGGGTAAGGATAGCAATCAGCCCCAGCATTTT CASSLGKDSNQPQHF
few TRBD2 TRBJ2-1 TRBV20-1 TGCAGTGCCCCCAGGACTAGCGGGATCTACAATGAGCAGTTCTTC CSAPRTSGIYNEQFF
few TRBD2 TRBJ2-7 TRBV6-5 TGTGCCAGCAGTTACTCGGGGTCTAGCGGCCTTTACGAGCAGTACTTC CASSYSGSSGLYEQYF
NA NA TRBJ1-5 TRBV19 TGTGCCAGTAGTATGTTCAGCAATCAGCCCCGGCATTTT CASSMFSNQPRHF
many NA TRBJ2-2 TRBV5-6 TGTGCCAGCAGCTTTCAAACGGTTTCGAACACCGGGGAGCTGTTTTTT CASSFQTVSNTGELFF
many NA TRBJ2-7 TRBV6-2/TRBV6-3 TGTGCCAGCAGTTCAGCGGAGCAGTACTTC CASSSAEQYF
NA TRBD1 TRBJ1-5 TRBV6-2/TRBV6-3 TGTGCCAGCAGTTACTCGGGGACAGCTCCTTATAGCAATCAGCCCCAGCATTTT CASSYSGTAPYSNQPQHF
many NA TRBJ2-1 TRBV5-1 TGCGCCAGCAGCCCGGGGGACAGAGGAAATGAGCAGTTCTTC CASSPGDRGNEQFF
many NA TRBJ1-1 TRBV12-3/TRBV12-4 TGTGCCAGCAGTTTAGTCGCGTTTGAAGCTTTCTTT CASSLVAFEAFF
NA NA TRBJ1-6 TRBV12-3/TRBV12-4 TGTGCCAGCAGTTTTGGCAGACCCGCCTATAATTCACCCCACCACTTT CASSFGRPAYNSPHHF
few NA TRBJ2-7 TRBV6-5 TGTGCCAGCAGTTACTCGAAACAAGCGCCATCCTACGAGCAGTACTTC CASSYSKQAPSYEQYF
many TRBD1 TRBJ1-1 TRBV6-2/TRBV6-3 TGTGCCAGCAGTTACTCTTGGACAGGGGACACTGAAGCTTTCTTT CASSYSWTGDTEAFF
NA NA TRBJ2-1 TRBV7-6 TGTGCCAGCAGCTTAGGTGTAAGGGCGGATGAGCAGTTCTTC CASSLGVRADEQFF
NA NA TRBJ1-5 TRBV7-9 TGTGCCAGCAGCTTATACGCGCGGCCCCAGCATTTT CASSLYARPQHF
NA NA TRBJ1-3 TRBV29-1 NA CSVGSGSSGNTVYF
many NA TRBJ2-1 TRBV11-2 TGTGCCAGCAAACAAAGCGGTTGGGGCAATGAGCAGTTCTTC CASKQSGWGNEQFF
NA NA TRBJ2-2 TRBV6-5 TGTGCCAGCAGTTACTCAACGAATGGGGTCCACACCGGGGAGCTGTTTTTT CASSYSTNGVHTGELFF
NA NA TRBJ2-6 TRBV7-6 TGTGCCGGCAGCTTAGTCGCGGGGTACTCTCTTTTGGCCAACGTCCTGACTTTC CAGSLVAGYSLLANVLTF
NA TRBD1 TRBJ2-7 TRBV30 TGTGCCAGGAGTGTGAGGACAGGGGGTTTCTACGAGCAGTACTTC CARSVRTGGFYEQYF
NA NA TRBJ2-7 TRBV13 TGTGCCAGCAGCTTAGCCCCGCAGGGGAAACAATACGAGCAGTACTTC CASSLAPQGKQYEQYF
NA NA TRBJ2-2 TRBV6-2/TRBV6-3 TGTGCCAGCAGTGCAAGGGCGAACACCGGGGAGCTGTTTTTT CASSARANTGELFF
many TRBD2 TRBJ2-7 TRBV10-3 TGTGCCATCAGTGGTGGCGGGGGGACCCATTACGAGCAGTACTTC CAISGGGGTHYEQYF
NA NA TRBJ2-7 TRBV3-1 TGTGCCAGCAGCCAATTCCCCACTTACGAGCAGTACTTC CASSQFPTYEQYF
many NA TRBJ2-7 TRBV13 TGTGCCAGCAGCTTAGGGCCAACAGGCAGCTCCTACGAGCAGTACTTC CASSLGPTGSSYEQYF
NA NA TRBJ2-2 TRBV24-1 TGTGCCACCAGTGACCCGACAGAACCGAACACCGGGGAGCTGTTTTTT CATSDPTEPNTGELFF
NA NA TRBJ2-5 TRBV11-2 TGTGCCAGCAGCTTCTCCCCGAGGGAGACCCAGTACTTC CASSFSPRETQYF
many NA TRBJ2-1 TRBV4-1 TGCGCCAGCAGCCAAGAGACTAGCTCCTACAATGAGCAGTTCTTC CASSQETSSYNEQFF
few NA TRBJ1-1 TRBV6-2/TRBV6-3 TGTGCCAGCAGTTACCCCGGGGGGGACGAAATTGAAGCTTTCTTT CASSYPGGDEIEAFF
few NA TRBJ2-1 TRBV12-3/TRBV12-4 TGTGCCAGCAGTTTCACCCCCTACGAGCAGTTCTTC CASSFTPYEQFF
many NA TRBJ1-1 TRBV6-5 TGTGCCAGCTTCAGGGCAGATGCCATGAACACTGAAGCTTTCTTT CASFRADAMNTEAFF
NA NA TRBJ1-3 TRBV7-8 TGTGCCAGCAGCCTGAGTGGCACAAACTCTGGAAACACCATATATTTT CASSLSGTNSGNTIYF
many NA TRBJ2-1 TRBV4-1 TGCGCCAGCAGCCAAGAGGGGGTGTACAATGAGCAGTTCTTC CASSQEGVYNEQFF
many TRBD2 TRBJ2-7 TRBV28 TGTGCCAGCAGTCCCGGGACTAGATTATACGAGCAGTACTTC CASSPGTRLYEQYF
many TRBD1 TRBJ1-2 TRBV27 TGTGCCAGCAGTTTTAACAGGGGGGGAAGCTATGGCTACACCTTC CASSFNRGGSYGYTF
many NA TRBJ2-1 TRBV19 TGTGCCAGTAGTACCGGGGGGCTCTACAATGAGCAGTTCTTC CASSTGGLYNEQFF
many TRBD1 TRBJ1-5 TRBV13 TGTGCCAGCAGCTTAGGCCGGGACAGATTCAATCAGCCCCAGCATTTT CASSLGRDRFNQPQHF
NA NA TRBJ2-5 TRBV6-6 TGTGCCAGCGGTTACTTTGTGGGAGGTGAGACCCAGTACTTC CASGYFVGGETQYF
few NA TRBJ2-1 TRBV7-6 TGTGCCAGCAGCCTAGACGGGGGTTTGTGGAATGAGCAGTTCTTC CASSLDGGLWNEQFF